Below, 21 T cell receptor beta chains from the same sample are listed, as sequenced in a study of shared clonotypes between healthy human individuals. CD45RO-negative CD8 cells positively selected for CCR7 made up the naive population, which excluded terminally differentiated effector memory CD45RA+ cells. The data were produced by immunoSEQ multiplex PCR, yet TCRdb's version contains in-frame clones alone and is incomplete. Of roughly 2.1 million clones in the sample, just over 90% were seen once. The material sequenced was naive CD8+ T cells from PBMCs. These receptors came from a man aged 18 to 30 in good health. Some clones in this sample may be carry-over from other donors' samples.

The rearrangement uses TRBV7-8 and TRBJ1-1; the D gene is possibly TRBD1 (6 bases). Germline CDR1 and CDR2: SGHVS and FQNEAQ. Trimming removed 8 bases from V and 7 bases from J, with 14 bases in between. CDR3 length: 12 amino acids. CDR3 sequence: CASGRGGGEAFF. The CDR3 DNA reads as TGTGCCAGCGGTAGGGGGGGCGGTGAAGCTTTCTTT.

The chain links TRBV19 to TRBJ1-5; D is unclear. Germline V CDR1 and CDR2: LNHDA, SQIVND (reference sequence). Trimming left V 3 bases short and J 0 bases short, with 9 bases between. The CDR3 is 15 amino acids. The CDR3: CASSIMEYSNQPQHF. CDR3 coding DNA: TGTGCCAGTAGTATCATGGAATATAGCAATCAGCCCCAGCATTTT. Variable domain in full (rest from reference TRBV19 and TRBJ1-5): DGGITQSPKYLFRKEGQNVTLSCEQNLNHDAMYWYRQDPGQGLRLIYYSQIVNDFQKGDIAEGYSVSREKKESFPLTVTSAQKNPTAFYLCASSIMEYSNQPQHFGDGTRLSIL.

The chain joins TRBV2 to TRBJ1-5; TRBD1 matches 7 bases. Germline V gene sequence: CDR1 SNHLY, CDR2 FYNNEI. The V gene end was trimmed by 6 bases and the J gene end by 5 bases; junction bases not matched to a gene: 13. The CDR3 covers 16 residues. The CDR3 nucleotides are TGTGCCAGCAGGAACCCGACAGGGATCGGGGATCAGCCCCAGCATTTT. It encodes CASRNPTGIGDQPQHF.

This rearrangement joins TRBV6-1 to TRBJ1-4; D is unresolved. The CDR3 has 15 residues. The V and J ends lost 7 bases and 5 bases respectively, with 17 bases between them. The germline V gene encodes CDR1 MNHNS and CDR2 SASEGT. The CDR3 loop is CASIETVRWNEKLFF. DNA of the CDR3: TGTGCCAGCATAGAAACCGTCAGGTGGAATGAAAAACTGTTTTTT.

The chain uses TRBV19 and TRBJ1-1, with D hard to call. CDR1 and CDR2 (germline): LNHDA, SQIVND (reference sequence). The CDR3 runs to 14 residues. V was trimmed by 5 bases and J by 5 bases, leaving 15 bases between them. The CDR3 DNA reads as TGTGCCAGTAGTCCAAGGCACTGGGAGACTGAAGCTTTCTTT. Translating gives CASSPRHWETEAFF.

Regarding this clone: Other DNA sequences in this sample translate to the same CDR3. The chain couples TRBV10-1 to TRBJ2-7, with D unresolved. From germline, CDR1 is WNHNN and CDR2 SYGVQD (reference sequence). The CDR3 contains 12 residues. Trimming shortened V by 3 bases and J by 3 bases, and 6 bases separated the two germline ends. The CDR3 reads CASSDGSYEQYF. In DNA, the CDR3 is TGCGCCAGCAGTGATGGCAGCTACGAGCAGTACTTC.

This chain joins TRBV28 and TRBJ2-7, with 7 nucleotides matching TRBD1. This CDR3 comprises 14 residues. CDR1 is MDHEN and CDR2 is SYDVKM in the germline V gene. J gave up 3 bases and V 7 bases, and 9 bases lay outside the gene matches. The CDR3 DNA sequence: TGTGCCAGCACCAATAGAGACAGGGTCTACGAGCAGTACTTC. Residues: CASTNRDRVYEQYF.

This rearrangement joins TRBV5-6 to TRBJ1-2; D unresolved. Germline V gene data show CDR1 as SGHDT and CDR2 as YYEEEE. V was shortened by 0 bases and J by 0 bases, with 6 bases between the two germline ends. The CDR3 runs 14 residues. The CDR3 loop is CASSLATANYGYTF. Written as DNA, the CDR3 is TGTGCCAGCAGCTTGGCCACAGCTAACTATGGCTACACCTTC.

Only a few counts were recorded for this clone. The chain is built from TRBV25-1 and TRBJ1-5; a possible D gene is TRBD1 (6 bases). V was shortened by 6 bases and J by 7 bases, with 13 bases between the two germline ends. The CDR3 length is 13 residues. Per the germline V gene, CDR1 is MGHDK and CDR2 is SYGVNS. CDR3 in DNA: TGTGCCAGCAGCACAGGGTTCGGACAGCCCCAGCATTTT. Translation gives CASSTGFGQPQHF. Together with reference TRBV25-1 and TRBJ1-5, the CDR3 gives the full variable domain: EADIYQTPRYLVIGTGKKITLECSQTMGHDKMYWYQQDPGMELHLIHYSYGVNSTEKGDLSSESTVSRIRTEHFPLTLESARPSHTSQYLCASSTGFGQPQHFGDGTRLSIL.

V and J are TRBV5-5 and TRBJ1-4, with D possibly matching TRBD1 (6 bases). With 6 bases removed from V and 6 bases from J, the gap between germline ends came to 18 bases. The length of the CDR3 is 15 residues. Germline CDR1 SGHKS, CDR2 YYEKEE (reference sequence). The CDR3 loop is CASNPGGGVDEKLFF. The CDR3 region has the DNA TGTGCCAGCAACCCTGGGGGGGGCGTAGATGAAAAACTGTTTTTT. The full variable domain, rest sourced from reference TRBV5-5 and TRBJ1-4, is DAGVTQSPTHLIKTRGQQVTLRCSPISGHKSVSWYQQVLGQGPQFIFQYYEKEERGRGNFPDRFSARQFPNYSSELNVNALLLGDSALYLCASNPGGGVDEKLFFGSGTQLSVL.

CDR3 amino acids: CASSYDGGYTF. CDR3 bases: TGTGCCAGCAGTTACGATGGTGGCTACACCTTC. This chain connects TRBV6-6 to TRBJ1-2; D not certain. The CDR3 totals 11 residues. Germline-derived CDR1 and CDR2 are MNHNY and SVGAGI (reference sequence). V was clipped by 2 bases and J by 7 bases, with 5 bases between them.

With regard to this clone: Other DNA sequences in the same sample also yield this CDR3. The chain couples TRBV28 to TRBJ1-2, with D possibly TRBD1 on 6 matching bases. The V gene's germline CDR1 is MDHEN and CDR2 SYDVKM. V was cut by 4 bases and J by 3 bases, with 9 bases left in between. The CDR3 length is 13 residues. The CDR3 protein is CASSSRTDYGYTF. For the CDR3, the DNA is TGTGCCAGCAGTTCCCGGACAGACTATGGCTACACCTTC.

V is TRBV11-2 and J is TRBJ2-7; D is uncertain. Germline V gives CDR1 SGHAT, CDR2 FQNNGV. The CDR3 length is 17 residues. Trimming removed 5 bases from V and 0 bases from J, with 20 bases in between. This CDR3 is CASSPPTGGVASYEQYF. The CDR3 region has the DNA TGTGCCAGCAGCCCCCCAACTGGTGGGGTGGCCTCCTACGAGCAGTACTTC.

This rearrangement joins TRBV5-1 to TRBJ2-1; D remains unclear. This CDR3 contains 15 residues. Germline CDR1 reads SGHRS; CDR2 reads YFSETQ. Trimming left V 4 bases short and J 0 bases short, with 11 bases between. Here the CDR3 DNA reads TGCGCCAGCAGCGCCATCCCTTCCTCCTACAATGAGCAGTTCTTC. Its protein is CASSAIPSSYNEQFF.

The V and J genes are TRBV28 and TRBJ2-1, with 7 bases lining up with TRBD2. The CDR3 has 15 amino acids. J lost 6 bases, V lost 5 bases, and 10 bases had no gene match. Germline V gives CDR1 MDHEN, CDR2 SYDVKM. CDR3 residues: CASSGGSQFFNEQFF. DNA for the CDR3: TGTGCCAGCAGTGGCGGGAGTCAGTTCTTCAATGAGCAGTTCTTC.

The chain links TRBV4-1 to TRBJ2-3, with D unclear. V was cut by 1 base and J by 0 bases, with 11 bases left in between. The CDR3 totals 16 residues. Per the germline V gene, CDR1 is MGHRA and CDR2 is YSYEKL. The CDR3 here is CASSQASRASTDTQYF. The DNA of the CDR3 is TGCGCCAGCAGCCAAGCGTCTAGGGCTAGCACAGATACGCAGTATTTT.

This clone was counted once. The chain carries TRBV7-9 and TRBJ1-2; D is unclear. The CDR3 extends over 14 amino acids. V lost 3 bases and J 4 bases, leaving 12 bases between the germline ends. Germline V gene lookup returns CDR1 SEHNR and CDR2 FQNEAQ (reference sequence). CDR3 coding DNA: TGTGCCAGCAGCTTTAAAGTCGCACTCTATGGCTACACCTTC. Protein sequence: CASSFKVALYGYTF.

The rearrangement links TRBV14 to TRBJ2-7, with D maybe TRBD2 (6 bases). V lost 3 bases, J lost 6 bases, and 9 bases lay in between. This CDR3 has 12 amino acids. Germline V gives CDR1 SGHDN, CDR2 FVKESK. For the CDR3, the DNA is TGTGCCAGCAGCCAGGGAGGTCCCGAGCAGTACTTC. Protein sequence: CASSQGGPEQYF.

This chain's CDR3 is CATSRVGRAAKNIQYF. For the CDR3, the DNA is TGTGCCACCAGCAGAGTTGGTAGGGCCGCCAAAAACATTCAGTACTTC. The rearrangement uses TRBV15 and TRBJ2-4; D remains ambiguous. The germline V gene has CDR1 LNHNV and CDR2 YYDKDF (reference sequence). Between the trimmed V and J ends, which lost 1 base and 1 base, there was a span of 11 bases. The CDR3 runs 16 residues.

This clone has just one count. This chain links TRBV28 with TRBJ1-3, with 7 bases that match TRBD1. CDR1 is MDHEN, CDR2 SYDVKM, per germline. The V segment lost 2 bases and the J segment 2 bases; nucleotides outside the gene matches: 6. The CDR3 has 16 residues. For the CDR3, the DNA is TGTGCCAGCAGTTTACGTTGGAGGGGGCCTGGAAACACCATATATTTT. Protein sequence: CASSLRWRGPGNTIYF.

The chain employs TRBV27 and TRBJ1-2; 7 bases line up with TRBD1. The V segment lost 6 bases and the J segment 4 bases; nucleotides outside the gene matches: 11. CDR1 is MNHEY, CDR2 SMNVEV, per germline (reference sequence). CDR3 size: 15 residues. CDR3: CASRSWDSSPYGYTF. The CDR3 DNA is TGTGCCAGCAGGTCTTGGGACAGCAGTCCCTATGGCTACACCTTC.